This TCR beta chain was observed in a study of OX40 agonist ivuxolimab in advanced cancers. Study observations and caveats: Some of the nonresponding patients also showed low levels of normalized T-cell clonal expansion. At 0.1 to 3.0 mg/kg and by week 6, CD4+ and CD8+ T cells in the blood had expanded clonally.

The CDR3 consists of 12 residues. The germline gives CDR1 SNHLY, CDR2 FYNNEI. V gave up 4 bases and J gave up 6 bases, with 8 bases separating them. Sequenced by immunoSEQ multiplex PCR; TCRdb stores in-frame clones only, minus some. The profile shows 55,000 to 60,000 clones, approximately 88% of them singletons. As concerns this clone: Its antigen is still unknown.

The sample in question was CD4+ or CD8+ T cells sorted from blood, obtained in a trial of the OX40 agonist ivuxolimab. The sequence derives from an adult with an advanced solid tumor such as melanoma, head and neck, liver or kidney cancer. V is TRBV2 and J is TRBJ2-3; D remains unclear. The CDR3 here is CASSGLGDTQYF. In DNA, the CDR3 is TGTGCCAGCAGTGGCCTAGGGGATACGCAGTATTTT.